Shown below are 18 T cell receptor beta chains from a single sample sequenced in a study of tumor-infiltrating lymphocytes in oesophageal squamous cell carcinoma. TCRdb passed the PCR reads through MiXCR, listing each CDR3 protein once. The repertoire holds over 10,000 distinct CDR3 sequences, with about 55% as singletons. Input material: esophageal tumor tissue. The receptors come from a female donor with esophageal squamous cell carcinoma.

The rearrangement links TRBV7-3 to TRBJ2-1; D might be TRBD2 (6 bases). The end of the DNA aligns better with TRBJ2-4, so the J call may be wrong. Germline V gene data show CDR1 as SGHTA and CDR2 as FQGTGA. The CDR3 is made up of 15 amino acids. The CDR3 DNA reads TGTGCCAGCAGCCCACCCGGGGGACGCAAAAACATTCAGTACTTC. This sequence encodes CASSPPGGRKNIQYF.

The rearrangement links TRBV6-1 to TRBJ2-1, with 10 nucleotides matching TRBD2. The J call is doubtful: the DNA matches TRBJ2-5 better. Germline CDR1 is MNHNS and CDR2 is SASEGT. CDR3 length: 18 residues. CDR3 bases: TGTGCCAGCAGTGAATGGCCTAGCGGGAGCGGGATCCAAGAGACCCAGTACTTC. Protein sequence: CASSEWPSGSGIQETQYF.

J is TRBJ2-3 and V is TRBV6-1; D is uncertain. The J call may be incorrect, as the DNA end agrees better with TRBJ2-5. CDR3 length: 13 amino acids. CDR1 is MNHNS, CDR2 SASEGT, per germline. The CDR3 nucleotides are TGTGCCAGCAGTGAACCGTGGTCGAAGACCCAGTACTTC. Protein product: CASSEPWSKTQYF.

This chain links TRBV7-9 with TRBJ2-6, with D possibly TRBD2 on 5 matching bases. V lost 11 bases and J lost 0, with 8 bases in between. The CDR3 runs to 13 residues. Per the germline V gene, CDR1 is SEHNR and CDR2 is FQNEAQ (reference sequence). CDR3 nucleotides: TGTGCCCAGGAGGCCTCTGGGGCCAACGTCCTGACTTTC. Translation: CAQEASGANVLTF.

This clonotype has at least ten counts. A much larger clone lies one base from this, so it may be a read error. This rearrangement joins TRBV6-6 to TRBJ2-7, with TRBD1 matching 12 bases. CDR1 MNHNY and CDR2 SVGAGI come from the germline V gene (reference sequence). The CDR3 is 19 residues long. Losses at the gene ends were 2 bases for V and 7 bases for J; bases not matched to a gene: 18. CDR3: CASSYRAGQGASSYNEQYF. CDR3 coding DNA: TGTGCCAGCAGTTACAGGGCGGGACAGGGGGCCAGCTCCTACAATGAGCAGTACTTC.

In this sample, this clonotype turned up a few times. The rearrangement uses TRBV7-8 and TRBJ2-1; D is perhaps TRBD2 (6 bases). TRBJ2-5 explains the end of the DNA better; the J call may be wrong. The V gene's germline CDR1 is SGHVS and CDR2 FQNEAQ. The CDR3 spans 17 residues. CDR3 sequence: CASSLAVDPGGVETQYF. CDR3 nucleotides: TGTGCCAGCAGCTTAGCGGTGGACCCCGGAGGGGTAGAGACCCAGTACTTC.

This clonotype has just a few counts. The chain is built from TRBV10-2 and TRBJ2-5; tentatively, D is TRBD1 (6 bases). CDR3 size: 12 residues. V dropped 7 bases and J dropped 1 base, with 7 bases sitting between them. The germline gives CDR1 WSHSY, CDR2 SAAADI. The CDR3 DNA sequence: TGCGCCAGCAAAGGGGGCCAAGAGACCCAGTACTTC. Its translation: CASKGGQETQYF.

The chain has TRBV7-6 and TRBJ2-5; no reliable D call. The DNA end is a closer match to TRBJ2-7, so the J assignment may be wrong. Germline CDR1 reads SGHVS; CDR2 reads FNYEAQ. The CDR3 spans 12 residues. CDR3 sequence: CASSPRSYEQYF. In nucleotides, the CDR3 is TGTGCCAGCAGCCCCCGGAGCTACGAGCAGTACTTC.

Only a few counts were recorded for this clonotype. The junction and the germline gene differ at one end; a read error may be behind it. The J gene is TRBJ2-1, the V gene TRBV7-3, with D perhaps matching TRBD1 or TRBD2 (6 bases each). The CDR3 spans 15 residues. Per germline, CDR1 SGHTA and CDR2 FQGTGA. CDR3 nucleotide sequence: TGTGCCAGCAGCGAAAGGGGGGACTCCCACAATGAGCAGTTCTTC. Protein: CASSERGDSHNEQFF.

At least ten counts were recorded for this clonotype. CDR3 nucleotide sequence: TGTGCCAGTAGTATGAACAGCAATCAGCCCCAGCATTTT. This encodes CASSMNSNQPQHF. This chain uses TRBV19 with TRBJ1-5; D not resolved. Germline V CDR1 and CDR2: LNHDA, SQIVND (reference sequence). V was trimmed by 3 bases and J by 1 base, leaving 4 bases between them. This CDR3 spans 13 amino acids.

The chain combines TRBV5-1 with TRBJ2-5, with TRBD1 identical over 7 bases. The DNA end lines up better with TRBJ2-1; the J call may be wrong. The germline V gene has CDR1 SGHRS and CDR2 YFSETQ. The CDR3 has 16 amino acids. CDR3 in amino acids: CASSPTGDPSGNEQFF. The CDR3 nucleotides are TGCGCCAGCAGCCCTACAGGGGACCCAAGTGGCAATGAGCAGTTCTTC.

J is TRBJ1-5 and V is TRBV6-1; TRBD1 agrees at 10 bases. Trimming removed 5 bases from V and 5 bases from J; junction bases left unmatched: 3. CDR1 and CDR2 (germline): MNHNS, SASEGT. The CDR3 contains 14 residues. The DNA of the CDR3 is TGTGCCAGCAGTCCGGGACAGGGGTATCAGCCCCAGCATTTT. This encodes CASSPGQGYQPQHF.

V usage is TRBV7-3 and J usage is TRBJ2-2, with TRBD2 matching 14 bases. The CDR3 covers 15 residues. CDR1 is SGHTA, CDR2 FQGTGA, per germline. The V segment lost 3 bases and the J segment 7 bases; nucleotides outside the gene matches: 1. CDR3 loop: CASSLGLAGDGELFF. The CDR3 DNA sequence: TGTGCCAGCAGCTTGGGACTAGCGGGAGACGGGGAGCTGTTTTTT.

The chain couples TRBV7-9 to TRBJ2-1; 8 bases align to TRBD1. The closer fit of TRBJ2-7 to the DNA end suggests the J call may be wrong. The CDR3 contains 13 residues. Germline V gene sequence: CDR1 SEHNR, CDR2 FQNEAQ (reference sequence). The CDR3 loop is CASSLTGAGKQYF. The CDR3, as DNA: TGTGCCAGCAGCTTGACAGGGGCGGGCAAGCAGTACTTC.

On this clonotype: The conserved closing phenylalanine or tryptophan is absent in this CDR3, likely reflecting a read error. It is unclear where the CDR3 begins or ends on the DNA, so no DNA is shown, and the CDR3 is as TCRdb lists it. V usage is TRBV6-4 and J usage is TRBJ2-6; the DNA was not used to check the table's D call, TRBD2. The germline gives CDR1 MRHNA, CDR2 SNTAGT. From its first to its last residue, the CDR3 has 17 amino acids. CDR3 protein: CASSVGSGGADEQFFGA.

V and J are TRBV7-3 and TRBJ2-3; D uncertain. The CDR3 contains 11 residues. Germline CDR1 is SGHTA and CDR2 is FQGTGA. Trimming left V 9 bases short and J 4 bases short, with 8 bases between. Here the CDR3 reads CASGFADTQYF. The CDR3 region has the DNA TGTGCCAGTGGGTTTGCAGATACGCAGTATTTT.

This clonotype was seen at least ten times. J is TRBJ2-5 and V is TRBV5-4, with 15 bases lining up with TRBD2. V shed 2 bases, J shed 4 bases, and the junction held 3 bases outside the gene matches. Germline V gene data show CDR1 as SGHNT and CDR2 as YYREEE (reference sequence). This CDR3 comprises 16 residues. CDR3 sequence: CASSFRTSGRGETQYF. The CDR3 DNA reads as TGTGCCAGCAGCTTCCGGACTAGCGGGAGGGGAGAGACCCAGTACTTC. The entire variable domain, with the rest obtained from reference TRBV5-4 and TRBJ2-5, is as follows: ETGVTQSPTHLIKTRGQQVTLRCSSQSGHNTVSWYQQALGQGPQFIFQYYREEENGRGNFPPRFSGLQFPNYSSELNVNALELDDSALYLCASSFRTSGRGETQYFGPGTRLLVL.

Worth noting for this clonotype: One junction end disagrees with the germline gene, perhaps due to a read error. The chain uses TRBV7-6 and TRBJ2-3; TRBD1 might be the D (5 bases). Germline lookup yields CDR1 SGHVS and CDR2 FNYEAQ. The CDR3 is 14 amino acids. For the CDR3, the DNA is TGTGCCAGCAGCCGCGACAGTGAGAATTCACCCCTCCACTTC. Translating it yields CASSRDSENSPLHF.